These 25 T cell receptor beta chains came from one sample sequenced in a study of T cells in localized non-small cell lung cancer. Generated by immunoSEQ multiplex PCR, the TCRdb table keeps only in-frame clones and is missing some. The sample lists over 25,000 clones, 87% occurring once. This material consisted of peripheral blood, taken before any cancer treatment. Source of these receptors: a male donor older than 55 with stage I lung adenocarcinoma.

The chain recombines TRBV6-1 with TRBJ1-6; D not certain. Germline values: CDR1 MNHNS, CDR2 SASEGT. V lost 2 bases and J 8 bases, leaving 13 bases between the germline ends. The length of the CDR3 is 15 residues. CDR3 amino acids: CASSESSPGDSPLHF. In DNA, the CDR3 is TGTGCCAGCAGTGAATCATCTCCGGGAGATTCACCCCTCCACTTT.

The gene calls are TRBV2 and TRBJ1-5; 7 bases are shared with TRBD1. CDR1 is SNHLY and CDR2 is FYNNEI in the germline V gene. CDR3 length equals 15 residues. The V and J ends lost 1 base and 6 bases, in that order; junction bases with no gene match: 6. The CDR3 spells CASSEELGGGQPQHF. Written as DNA, the CDR3 is TGTGCCAGCAGTGAAGAACTAGGGGGCGGTCAGCCCCAGCATTTT.

The rearrangement joins TRBV28 to TRBJ2-3; D remains ambiguous. CDR3 size: 11 residues. Trimming left V 6 bases short and J 8 bases short, with 9 bases between. Germline V lookup: CDR1 MDHEN, CDR2 SYDVKM. CDR3 residues: CASSLSRTQYF. In DNA form, the CDR3 reads TGTGCCAGCAGCCTCTCGCGTACGCAGTATTTT.

The chain employs TRBV5-6 and TRBJ1-5, with a possible D match to TRBD1 (5 bases). The germline CDR1 and CDR2 sequences are SGHDT and YYEEEE. V gave up 4 bases and J gave up 9 bases, with 17 bases separating them. CDR3 length: 14 amino acids. Here the CDR3 DNA reads TGTGCCAGCAGCCGGGACGCCTCCAGGGCGCCCCAGCATTTT. The encoded protein is CASSRDASRAPQHF.

There are a few counts of this clone. The chain links TRBV7-2 to TRBJ2-1; D is possibly TRBD2 (7 bases). This CDR3 is 13 amino acids long. Germline V gives CDR1 SGHTA, CDR2 FQGNSA. V was shortened by 1 base and J by 13 bases, with 14 bases between the two germline ends. In DNA form, the CDR3 reads TGTGCCAGCAGCTTAGATAGGGCGGGGGCACAGTTCTTC. This codes for CASSLDRAGAQFF.

V gene TRBV12-2 combines with J gene TRBJ1-5. TRBV12-2 is a listed pseudogene. The CDR3 is made up of 19 amino acids. CDR3 coding DNA: TGTGCAAGTCGCCAAACCATCCCCATGGGAAGACTGTACAATCAGCCCCAGCATTTT. The encoded protein is CASRQTIPMGRLYNQPQHF.

In nucleotides, the CDR3 is TGTGCCTGGAGTGGGGCAGGGGTGTCTGGGGCCAACGTCCTGACTTTC. Its protein product is CAWSGAGVSGANVLTF. V is TRBV30 and J is TRBJ2-6, with a weak D call TRBD1 (6 bases). The CDR3 is 16 amino acids. Trimming stripped 1 base from V and 1 base from J, with 11 bases between. Germline V gene sequence: CDR1 GTSNPN, CDR2 SVGIG (reference sequence).

This clone has a handful of counts. This chain links TRBV27 with TRBJ2-5, with D uncertain. The V and J ends lost 2 bases and 0 bases respectively, with 10 bases between them. This CDR3 contains 15 residues. Germline V CDR1 and CDR2: MNHEY, SMNVEV (reference sequence). The CDR3 sequence: CASSLVQTYQETQYF. Written as DNA, the CDR3 is TGTGCCAGCAGTTTAGTACAGACGTACCAAGAGACCCAGTACTTC.

The gene calls are TRBV28 and TRBJ2-5; tentatively, D is TRBD1 (5 bases). Trimming took off 3 bases at V and 3 bases at J, with 14 bases between the two ends. CDR1 is MDHEN and CDR2 is SYDVKM in the germline V gene. This CDR3 comprises 15 residues. CDR3: CASSFSRVQKETQYF. The CDR3 DNA sequence: TGTGCCAGCAGTTTTTCCAGGGTACAAAAAGAGACCCAGTACTTC.

V gene TRBV5-1 combines with J gene TRBJ1-6; tentatively, D is TRBD1 (5 bases). V gave up 4 bases and J gave up 6 bases, with 20 bases separating them. The CDR3 is made up of 17 amino acids. Germline V gene lookup returns CDR1 SGHRS and CDR2 YFSETQ. This CDR3 is CASSPQSRGGSNSPLHF. CDR3 coding DNA: TGCGCCAGCAGCCCCCAATCTAGGGGTGGTAGTAATTCACCCCTCCACTTT.

A few counts support this clone. CDR3 in amino acids: CAWSTSGNEKLFF. The DNA of the CDR3 is TGTGCCTGGAGTACCAGCGGGAATGAAAAACTGTTTTTT. The rearrangement links TRBV30 to TRBJ1-4; no definite D call. CDR1 is GTSNPN and CDR2 is SVGIG in the germline V gene (reference sequence). Trimming shortened V by 2 bases and J by 5 bases, and 9 bases separated the two germline ends. This CDR3 comprises 13 residues.

The rearrangement joins TRBV11-2 to TRBJ2-5, with D perhaps TRBD1 (6 bases). The V end was cut by 4 bases, the J end by 1 base, with 13 bases between. The CDR3 is 15 amino acids. Germline loops: CDR1 SGHAT, CDR2 FQNNGV. The DNA for the CDR3 is TGTGCCAGCAGCTCGTATTACAGGGTCCAAGAGACCCAGTACTTC. Translated: CASSSYYRVQETQYF. The full variable domain, with the rest looked up from reference TRBV11-2 and TRBJ2-5, is EAGVAQSPRYKIIEKRQSVAFWCNPISGHATLYWYQQILGQGPKLLIQFQNNGVVDDSQLPKDRFSAERLKGVDSTLKIQPAKLEDSAVYLCASSSYYRVQETQYFGPGTRLLVL.

The J gene is TRBJ2-6, the V gene TRBV4-3; 7 nucleotides match TRBD1. This CDR3 has 19 amino acids. The ends lost 1 base at V and 1 base at J; junction bases unmatched: 10. Germline V gene sequence: CDR1 LGHNA, CDR2 YSLEER. DNA for the CDR3: TGCGCCAGCAGCCAAGTAACAGGGGCGCGAGGTTCTGGGGCCAACGTCCTGACTTTC. This gives the protein CASSQVTGARGSGANVLTF.

This chain links TRBV7-2 with TRBJ1-5; 7 bases are a match to TRBD1. V lost 3 bases, J lost 2 bases, and 4 bases stayed unmatched. Per germline, CDR1 SGHTA and CDR2 FQGNSA. The CDR3 extends over 15 amino acids. The CDR3 DNA follows: TGTGCCAGCAGCTTGACAGGGTGGGGCAATCAGCCCCAGCATTTT. This codes for CASSLTGWGNQPQHF.

The gene calls are TRBV4-1 and TRBJ2-2; 9 positions match TRBD2. The ends lost 0 bases at V and 5 bases at J; junction bases unmatched: 10. The germline V gene encodes CDR1 MGHRA and CDR2 YSYEKL. CDR3 length: 18 residues. In nucleotides, the CDR3 is TGCGCCAGCAGCCAAGATTGGGCGGGGGGGCGAGTTACCGGGGAGCTGTTTTTT. Translation gives CASSQDWAGGRVTGELFF.

The V call is TRBV6-5, the J call TRBJ2-3; D not certain. There are 15 residues in the CDR3. Germline V gene data show CDR1 as MNHEY and CDR2 as SVGAGI. The germline V and J ends were trimmed by 1 base and 3 bases, with 11 bases remaining between them. CDR3: CASSYLPTGTDTQYF. The CDR3 nucleotides read TGTGCCAGCAGTTACTTACCGACCGGAACAGATACGCAGTATTTT.

This clone was recorded once. Written as DNA, the CDR3 is TGTGCCAGTACGGGACAGACTTCTATCTACACCTTC. Translated, it gives CASTGQTSIYTF. This sequence joins TRBV19 and TRBJ1-2; TRBD1 matches 7 bases. V lost 7 bases to trimming and J lost 10 bases; unmatched junction nucleotides: 9. This CDR3 is built from 12 residues. The germline CDR1 and CDR2 sequences are LNHDA and SQIVND (reference sequence).

This rearrangement joins TRBV7-3 to TRBJ2-2, with D possibly being TRBD2 (5 bases). Germline V gene data show CDR1 as SGHTA and CDR2 as FQGTGA. Between the trimmed V and J ends, which lost 0 bases and 7 bases, there was a span of 12 bases. The CDR3 has 15 amino acids. The DNA of the CDR3 is TGTGCCAGCAGCTTAACAGATGGACTTGGCGGGGAGCTGTTTTTT. This translates into CASSLTDGLGGELFF.

The V and J genes are TRBV6-1 and TRBJ1-4; D ambiguous. This CDR3 is 13 amino acids long. V shed 7 bases and J shed 3 bases, with 9 bases lying between them. The germline V gene encodes CDR1 MNHNS and CDR2 SASEGT. CDR3 coding DNA: TGTGCCAGCAAGACGGGGTCTAATGAAAAACTGTTTTTT. Encoded protein: CASKTGSNEKLFF.

The rearrangement joins TRBV6-1 to TRBJ1-3, with a weak D call TRBD1 (5 bases). Looked up from germline, CDR1 is MNHNS and CDR2 is SASEGT. CDR3 length equals 14 residues. V was clipped by 6 bases and J by 4 bases, with 13 bases between them. CDR3 sequence reads: CASRPGSGGNTIYF. For the CDR3, the DNA is TGTGCCAGCAGACCAGGGTCAGGCGGAAACACCATATATTTT.

The chain carries TRBV2 and TRBJ2-2, with 7 bases identical to TRBD2. J gave up 1 base and V 4 bases, and 3 bases lay outside the gene matches. This CDR3 spans 15 amino acids. Germline loops: CDR1 SNHLY, CDR2 FYNNEI. CDR3 amino acids: CASSALAGNTGELFF. The CDR3 DNA reads TGTGCCAGCAGTGCCTTAGCGGGGAACACCGGGGAGCTGTTTTTT.

The chain joins TRBV28 to TRBJ2-6, with D uncertain. Trimming took off 1 base at V and 5 bases at J, with 9 bases between the two ends. Germline-derived CDR1 and CDR2 are MDHEN and SYDVKM. This CDR3 comprises 15 residues. The CDR3 DNA reads as TGTGCCAGCAGTTTATTTGGGATCCGGGCCAACGTCCTGACTTTC. This translates into CASSLFGIRANVLTF.

This clone was picked up one time. The rearrangement uses TRBV28 and TRBJ2-7; D not certain. Per the germline V gene, CDR1 is MDHEN and CDR2 is SYDVKM. Trimming removed 6 bases at V and 2 bases at J, with 17 bases between. This CDR3 has 15 amino acids. In DNA form, the CDR3 reads TGTGCCAGCAGCTTTTCATACGCAGGACCCTACGAGCAGTACTTC. Translation gives CASSFSYAGPYEQYF.

The CDR3 bases are TGTGCCAGCCCCCGAGGCTACGAGCAGTACTTC. It specifies CASPRGYEQYF. The gene calls are TRBV27 and TRBJ2-7; no firm D call. V dropped 8 bases and J dropped 3 bases, with 8 bases sitting between them. CDR1 is MNHEY and CDR2 is SMNVEV in the germline V gene (reference sequence). The CDR3 runs to 11 residues.

This chain connects TRBV14 to TRBJ1-6, with D possibly being TRBD1 (5 bases). Trimming took off 1 base at V and 0 bases at J, with 16 bases between the two ends. Germline-derived CDR1 and CDR2 are SGHDN and FVKESK. CDR3 length equals 19 residues. The CDR3 spells CASSQVGVAGSSYNSPLHF. The CDR3 DNA reads TGTGCCAGCAGCCAAGTGGGGGTGGCTGGAAGCTCCTATAATTCACCCCTCCACTTT.